This T cell receptor beta chain stems from a study of shared clonotypes between healthy human individuals. Study-level background: Donor composition was a couple of women and a few men, aged 18 to 49. Donors had three CD4 naive, three CD4 memory, two CD8 naive and one CD8 memory plate apiece.

Germline V gene sequence: CDR1 WSHSY, CDR2 SAAADI. This CDR3 is 15 amino acids long. V lost 2 bases, J lost 6 bases, and 5 bases stayed unmatched. Each sorted subset replicate got 200 ng genomic DNA, roughly 30,000 genomes. Methods used by the authors: ImmunoSEQ only sent back junction sequences with no quality scores, so filtering was done differently. Using immunoSEQ multiplex PCR, the repertoire was profiled, and TCRdb retains in-frame clones only, with some absent. V and J calls and clone size are given by that table; D and trimming were obtained from the DNA. The sample has under 2,000,000 clones, about 94% seen once; the top ten hold approximately 1.2%. Only CD45RO-negative cells positively selected for CCR7 counted as naive CD8 cells, so terminally differentiated effector memory CD45RA+ cells were excluded.

The specimen was naive CD8+ T cells sorted from blood. This clonotype was sampled from a man between 18 and 29 years old in good health. The J gene is TRBJ2-7, the V gene TRBV10-2, with 12 bases lining up with TRBD2. The CDR3 DNA sequence: TGCGCCAGCAGTGAGGGGGGACTAGCGGGTATCGAGCAGTACTTC. Residues: CASSEGGLAGIEQYF.